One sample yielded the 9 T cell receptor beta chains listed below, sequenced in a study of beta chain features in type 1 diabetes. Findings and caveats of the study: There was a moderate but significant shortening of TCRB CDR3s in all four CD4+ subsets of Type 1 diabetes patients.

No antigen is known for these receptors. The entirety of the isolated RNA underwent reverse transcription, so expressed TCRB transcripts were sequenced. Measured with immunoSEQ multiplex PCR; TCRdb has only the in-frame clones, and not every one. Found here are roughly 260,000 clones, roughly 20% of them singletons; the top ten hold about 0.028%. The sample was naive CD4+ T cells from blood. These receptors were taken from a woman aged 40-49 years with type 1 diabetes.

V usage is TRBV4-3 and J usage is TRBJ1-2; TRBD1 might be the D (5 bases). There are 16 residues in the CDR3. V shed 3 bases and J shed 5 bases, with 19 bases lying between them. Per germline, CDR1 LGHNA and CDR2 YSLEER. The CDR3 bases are TGCGCCAGCAGCCACCAGGGATTTGGCAGTCTATATGGCTACACCTTC. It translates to CASSHQGFGSLYGYTF.

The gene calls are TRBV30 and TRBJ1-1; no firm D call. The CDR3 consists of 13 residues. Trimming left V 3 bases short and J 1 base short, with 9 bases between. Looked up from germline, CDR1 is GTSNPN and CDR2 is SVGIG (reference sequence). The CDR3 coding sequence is TGTGCCTGGAGAGTGGCTGGGAACACTGAAGCTTTCTTT. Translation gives CAWRVAGNTEAFF.

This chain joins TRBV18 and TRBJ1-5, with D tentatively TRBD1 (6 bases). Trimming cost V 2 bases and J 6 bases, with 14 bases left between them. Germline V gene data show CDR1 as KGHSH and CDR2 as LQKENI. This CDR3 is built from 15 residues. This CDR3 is CASSPFTGSSQPQHF. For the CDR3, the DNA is TGTGCCAGCTCACCATTCACAGGGTCTAGTCAGCCCCAGCATTTT.

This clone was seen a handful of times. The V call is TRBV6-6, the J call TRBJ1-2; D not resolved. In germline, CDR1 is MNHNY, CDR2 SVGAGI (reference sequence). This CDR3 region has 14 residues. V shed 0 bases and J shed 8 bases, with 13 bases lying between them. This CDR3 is CASSYSDEGRGYTF. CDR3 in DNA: TGTGCCAGCAGTTACTCGGATGAGGGAAGAGGCTACACCTTC.

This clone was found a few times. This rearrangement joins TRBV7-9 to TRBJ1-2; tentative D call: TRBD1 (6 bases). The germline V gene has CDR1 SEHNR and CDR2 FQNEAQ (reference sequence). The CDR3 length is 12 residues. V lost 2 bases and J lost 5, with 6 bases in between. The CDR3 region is CASSLTGYGYTF. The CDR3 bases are TGTGCCAGCAGCTTAACAGGGTATGGCTACACCTTC.

The CDR3 sequence: CASSIETAHEQYF. The CDR3 bases are TGTGCCAGTAGTATAGAGACAGCCCACGAGCAGTACTTC. This rearrangement joins TRBV19 to TRBJ2-7, with a possible D match to TRBD1 (5 bases). The V end lost 0 bases, the J end lost 5 bases, and 8 bases lay between the germline ends. The CDR3 sequence is 13 residues long. Germline values: CDR1 LNHDA, CDR2 SQIVND (reference sequence).

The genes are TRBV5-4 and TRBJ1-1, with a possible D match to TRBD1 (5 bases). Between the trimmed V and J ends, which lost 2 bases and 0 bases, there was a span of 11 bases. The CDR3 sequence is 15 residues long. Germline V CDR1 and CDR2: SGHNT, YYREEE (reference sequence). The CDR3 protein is CASSLGAVVNTEAFF. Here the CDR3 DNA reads TGTGCCAGCAGCTTAGGGGCAGTTGTGAACACTGAAGCTTTCTTT.

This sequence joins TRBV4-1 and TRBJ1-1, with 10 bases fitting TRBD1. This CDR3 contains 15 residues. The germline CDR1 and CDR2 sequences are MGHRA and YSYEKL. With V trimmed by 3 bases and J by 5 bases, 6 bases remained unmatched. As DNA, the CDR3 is TGCGCCAGCAGCCAGCAAGGACAGGGGGGAACTGAAGCTTTCTTT. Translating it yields CASSQQGQGGTEAFF.

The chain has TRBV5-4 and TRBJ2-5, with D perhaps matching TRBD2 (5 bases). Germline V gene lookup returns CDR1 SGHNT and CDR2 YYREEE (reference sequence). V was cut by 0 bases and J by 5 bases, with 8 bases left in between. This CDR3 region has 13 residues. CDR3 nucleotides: TGTGCCAGCAGCTTGGGCTCGGGGGAGACCCAGTACTTC. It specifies CASSLGSGETQYF.